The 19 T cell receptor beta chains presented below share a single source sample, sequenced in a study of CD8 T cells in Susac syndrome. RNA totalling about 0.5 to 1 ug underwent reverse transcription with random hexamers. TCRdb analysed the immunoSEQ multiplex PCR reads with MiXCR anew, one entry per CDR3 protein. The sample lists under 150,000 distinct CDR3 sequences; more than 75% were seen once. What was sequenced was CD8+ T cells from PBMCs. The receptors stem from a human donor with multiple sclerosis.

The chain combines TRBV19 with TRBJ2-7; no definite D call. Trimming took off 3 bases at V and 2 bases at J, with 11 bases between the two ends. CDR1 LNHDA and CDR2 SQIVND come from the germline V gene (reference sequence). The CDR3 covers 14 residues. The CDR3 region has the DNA TGTGCCAGTAGTATCTCCCTAGGACCCTACGAGCAGTACTTC. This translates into CASSISLGPYEQYF.

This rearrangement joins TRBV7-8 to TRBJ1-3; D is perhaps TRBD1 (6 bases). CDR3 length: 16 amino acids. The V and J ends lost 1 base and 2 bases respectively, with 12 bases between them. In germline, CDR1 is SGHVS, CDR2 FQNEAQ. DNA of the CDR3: TGTGCCAGCAGCTTAGACAGGGAGAACGCTGGAAACACCATATATTTT. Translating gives CASSLDRENAGNTIYF.

CDR3 DNA: TGTGCCAGCAGTGACGGGATCACGAACTATGGCTACACCTTC. It is translated as CASSDGITNYGYTF. The chain joins TRBV2 to TRBJ1-2; D unclear. Trimming stripped 3 bases from V and 2 bases from J, with 10 bases between. The length of the CDR3 is 14 residues. Looked up from germline, CDR1 is SNHLY and CDR2 is FYNNEI.

The DNA of the CDR3 is TGTGCCAGCAGCTTAGAGGACTCAACCGATGGGGAGCTGTTTTTT. It yields the protein CASSLEDSTDGELFF. V and J are TRBV13 and TRBJ2-2, with TRBD2 as a possible D gene (5 bases). Looked up from germline, CDR1 is PRHDT and CDR2 is FYEKMQ (reference sequence). Deletions cut 1 base from V and 8 bases from J, with 14 bases between. The CDR3 is 15 amino acids.

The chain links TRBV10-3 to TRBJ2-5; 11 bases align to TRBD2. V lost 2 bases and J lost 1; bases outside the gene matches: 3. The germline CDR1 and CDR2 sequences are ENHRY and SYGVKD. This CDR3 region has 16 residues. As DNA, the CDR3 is TGTGCCATCAGTGAGGTAGCGGGAGGGGGCCAAGAGACCCAGTACTTC. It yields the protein CAISEVAGGGQETQYF.

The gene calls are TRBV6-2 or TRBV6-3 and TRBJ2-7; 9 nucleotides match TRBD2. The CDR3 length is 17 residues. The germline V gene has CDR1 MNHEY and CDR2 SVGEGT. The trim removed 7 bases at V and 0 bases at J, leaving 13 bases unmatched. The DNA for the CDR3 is TGTGCCAGCACTGACGGGACTAGCTCCCGAATCTCCTACGAGCAGTACTTC. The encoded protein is CASTDGTSSRISYEQYF.

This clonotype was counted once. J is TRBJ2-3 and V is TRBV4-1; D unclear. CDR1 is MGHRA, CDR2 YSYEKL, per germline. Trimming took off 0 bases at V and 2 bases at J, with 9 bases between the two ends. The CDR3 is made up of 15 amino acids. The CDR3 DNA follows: TGCGCCAGCAGCCAAGATATGGTTTTCACAGATACGCAGTATTTT. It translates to CASSQDMVFTDTQYF.

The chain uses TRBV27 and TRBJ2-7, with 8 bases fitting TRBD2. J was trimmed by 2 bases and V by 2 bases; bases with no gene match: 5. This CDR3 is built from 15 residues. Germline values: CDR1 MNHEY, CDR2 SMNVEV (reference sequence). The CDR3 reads CASSLVPGLAYEQYF. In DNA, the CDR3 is TGTGCCAGCAGTTTAGTTCCGGGACTAGCCTACGAGCAGTACTTC.

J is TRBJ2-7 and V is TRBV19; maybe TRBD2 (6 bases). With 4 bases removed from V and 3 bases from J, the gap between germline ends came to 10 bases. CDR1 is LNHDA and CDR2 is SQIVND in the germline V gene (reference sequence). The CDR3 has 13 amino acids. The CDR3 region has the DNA TGTGCCAGTAGTAGTGGCGGGGACTACGAGCAGTACTTC. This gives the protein CASSSGGDYEQYF.

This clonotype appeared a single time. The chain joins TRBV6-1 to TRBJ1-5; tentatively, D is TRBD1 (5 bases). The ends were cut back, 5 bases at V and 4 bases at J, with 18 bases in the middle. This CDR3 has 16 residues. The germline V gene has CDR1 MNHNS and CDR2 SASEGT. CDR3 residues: CASSPSGQEWNQPQHF. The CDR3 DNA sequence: TGTGCCAGCAGTCCCTCCGGACAAGAGTGGAATCAGCCCCAGCATTTT.

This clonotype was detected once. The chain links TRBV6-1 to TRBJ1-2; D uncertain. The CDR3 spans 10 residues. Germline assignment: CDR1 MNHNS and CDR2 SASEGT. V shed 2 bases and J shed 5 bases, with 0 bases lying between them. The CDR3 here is CASSEYGYTF. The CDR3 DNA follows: TGTGCCAGCAGTGAATATGGCTACACCTTC.

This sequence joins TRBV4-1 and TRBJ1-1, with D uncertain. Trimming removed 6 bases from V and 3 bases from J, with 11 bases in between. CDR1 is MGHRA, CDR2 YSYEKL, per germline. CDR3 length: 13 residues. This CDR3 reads CASRVPGDTEAFF. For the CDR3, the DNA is TGCGCCAGCAGAGTACCGGGCGACACTGAAGCTTTCTTT.

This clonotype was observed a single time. The CDR3 loop reads CASSIGWERTYGEQYF. The DNA for the CDR3 is TGTGCCAGTAGTATAGGGTGGGAACGGACTTACGGCGAGCAGTACTTC. V is TRBV19 and J is TRBJ2-7; TRBD2 might be the D (5 bases). The V gene's germline CDR1 is LNHDA and CDR2 SQIVND (reference sequence). CDR3 length: 16 residues. V was cut by 1 base and J by 6 bases, with 19 bases left in between.

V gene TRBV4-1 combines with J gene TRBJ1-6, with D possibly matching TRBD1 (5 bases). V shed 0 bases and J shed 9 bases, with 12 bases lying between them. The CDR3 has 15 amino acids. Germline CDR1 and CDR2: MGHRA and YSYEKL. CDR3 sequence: CASSQDRGVGSPLHF. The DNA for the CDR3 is TGCGCCAGCAGCCAAGATAGGGGTGTAGGTTCACCCCTCCACTTT.

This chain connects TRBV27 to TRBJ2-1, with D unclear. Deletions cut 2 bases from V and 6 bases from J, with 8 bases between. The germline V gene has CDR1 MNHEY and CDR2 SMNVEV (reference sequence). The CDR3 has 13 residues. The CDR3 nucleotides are TGTGCCAGCAGTTTAGCAACTATCAATGAGCAGTTCTTC. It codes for CASSLATINEQFF.

The CDR3 coding sequence is TGTGCCAGCACCCAAGGGGGGGGCCACTATGGCTACACCTTC. Its translation: CASTQGGGHYGYTF. The V gene is TRBV12-3 or TRBV12-4, the J gene TRBJ1-2, with D maybe TRBD1 (6 bases). The V gene lost 7 bases and the J gene lost 3 bases, with 15 bases spanning the gap. CDR3 length: 14 residues.

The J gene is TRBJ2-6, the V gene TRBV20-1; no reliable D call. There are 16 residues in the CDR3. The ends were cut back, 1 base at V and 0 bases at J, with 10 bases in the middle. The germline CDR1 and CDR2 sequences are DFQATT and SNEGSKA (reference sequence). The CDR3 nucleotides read TGCAGTGCTAGAGTCAAAGGAAGCTCTGGGGCCAACGTCCTGACTTTC. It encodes CSARVKGSSGANVLTF.

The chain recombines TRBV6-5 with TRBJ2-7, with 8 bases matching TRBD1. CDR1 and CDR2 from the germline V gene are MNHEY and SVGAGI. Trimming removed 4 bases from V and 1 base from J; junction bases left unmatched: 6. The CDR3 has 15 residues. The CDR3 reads CASSLRTGWSYEQYF. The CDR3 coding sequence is TGTGCCAGCAGTTTGCGGACAGGGTGGTCCTACGAGCAGTACTTC.

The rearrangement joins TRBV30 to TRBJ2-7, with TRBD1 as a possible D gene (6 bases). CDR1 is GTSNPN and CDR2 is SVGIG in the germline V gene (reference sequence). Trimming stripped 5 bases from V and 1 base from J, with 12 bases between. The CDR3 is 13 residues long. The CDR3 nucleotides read TGTGCCTGGGCTACAGACAGGTCCTACGAGCAGTACTTC. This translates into CAWATDRSYEQYF.